This TCR beta chain was identified in a study of T cells in women clearing cervical HPV infection. Study background: Controls gave blood once infection was undetectable; cases at lesion identification.

To note about this clone: Its antigen is unidentified. The sequenced fragment ends 3 residues before the CDR3 boundary, so the rest is inferred from the germline J gene.

Profiled with immunoSEQ multiplex PCR; TCRdb holds only in-frame clones, not every one. This sample contains about 17,000 clones. CDR1 is SGHRS, CDR2 YFSETQ, per germline. Trimming at V came to 4 bases and at J to 3 bases, leaving 6 bases not matched to a gene. This CDR3 has 15 amino acids. Study findings and constraints: Cases and controls were distinguished at AUC roughly 0.86 by richness and V genes.

The sample taken for sequencing was blood buffy coat. J is TRBJ1-4 and V is TRBV5-1, with 7 bases matching TRBD1. The receptor was derived from a woman between 18 and 75 years old with a cervical HPV16 infection that either progressed to CIN3+ or cleared (not recorded which). The CDR3 loop reads CASSNAQGANEKLFF. The covered CDR3 bases are TGCGCCAGCAGCAACGCGCAGGGGGCTAATGAAAAA.